These 2 T cell receptor beta chains came from one sample sequenced in a study of T cell responses to AZD1222 COVID-19 vaccine. Clones were sequenced by immunoSEQ multiplex PCR, and TCRdb holds only the in-frame ones, with some missing. Of about 130,000 clones in the sample, less than 90% are singletons; the top ten hold roughly 4%. The sequenced sample was peripheral blood, obtained on day 0 of AZD1222 vaccination. Source of these receptors: an adult in good health.

V is TRBV3-1 (or the pseudogene TRBV3-2) and J is TRBJ2-3, with D tentatively TRBD2 (6 bases). Between the trimmed V and J ends, which lost 4 bases and 12 bases, there was a span of 14 bases. CDR1 is LGHDT, CDR2 YNNKEL, per germline (reference sequence). This CDR3 contains 12 residues. CDR3 loop: CASSLTAGTQYF. The DNA for the CDR3 is TGTGCCAGCAGCCTAACGGCCGGGACTCAGTATTTT.

The chain links TRBV3-1 (or the pseudogene TRBV3-2) to TRBJ2-7; 14 bases line up with TRBD2. The germline V gene has CDR1 LGHDT and CDR2 YNNKEL (reference sequence). V lost 3 bases, J lost 6 bases, and 10 bases stayed unmatched. The CDR3 consists of 17 residues. The DNA of the CDR3 is TGTGCCAGCAGCCACCAGGGGACTAGCGGGAGATTCAGCGAGCAGTACTTC. This codes for CASSHQGTSGRFSEQYF.